A single sample gave rise to the 26 T cell receptor beta chains below, sequenced in a study of beta chain features in type 1 diabetes. TCRB transcripts that were expressed got sequenced, as all of the isolated RNA had been reverse transcribed. Repertoires were generated with immunoSEQ multiplex PCR, while TCRdb's copy carries only in-frame clones and drops some. The sample gives 970,000 or so clones, 17% of which show up once; 0.023% is in the top ten. Sequenced material: naive CD4+ T cells from blood. Receptor source: a young woman in good health.

Of note for this clone: A read error may produce the germline difference seen at one junction end. The gene calls are TRBV7-2 and TRBJ2-3, with D perhaps matching TRBD2 (5 bases). The CDR3 runs 14 residues. Per the germline V gene, CDR1 is SGHTA and CDR2 is FQGNSA. CDR3 bases: TGCGCCAGCAGCCGGGGAGTTGCCTCAGATACGCAGTATTTT. This gives the protein CASSRGVASDTQYF. Complete variable domain (other parts from reference TRBV7-2 and TRBJ2-3): GAGVSQSPSNKVTEKGKDVELRCDPISGHTALYWYRQSLGQGLEFLIYFQGNSAPDKSGLPSDRFSAERTGGSVSTLTIQRTQQEDSAVYLCASSRGVASDTQYFGPGTRLTVL.

The chain uses TRBV4-3 and TRBJ1-2, with TRBD1 matching 9 bases. Germline V gene sequence: CDR1 LGHNA, CDR2 YSLEER. The CDR3 loop spans 14 amino acids. V dropped 1 base and J dropped 8; count of bases not matched to a gene: 5. CDR3 amino acids: CASSQGGGQGGYTF. CDR3 in DNA: TGCGCCAGCAGCCAAGGAGGGGGACAGGGAGGCTACACCTTC.

There are a few counts of this clone. The chain has TRBV5-1 and TRBJ2-6; D not certain. This CDR3 is built from 16 residues. Germline CDR1 reads SGHRS; CDR2 reads YFSETQ. Trimming stripped 2 bases from V and 0 bases from J, with 9 bases between. CDR3 residues: CASSLSMGSGANVLTF. CDR3 sequence (DNA): TGCGCCAGCAGCTTATCAATGGGCTCTGGGGCCAACGTCCTGACTTTC.

In its sample, this clone was seen a few times. The chain couples TRBV7-9 to TRBJ2-1; 8 bases align to TRBD2. CDR3 size: 16 residues. Germline V gene sequence: CDR1 SEHNR, CDR2 FQNEAQ (reference sequence). The V and J ends lost 5 bases and 4 bases, in that order; junction bases with no gene match: 10. In DNA form, the CDR3 reads TGTGCCAGCAGCCTTTTAGCGGGATCATTTTACAATGAGCAGTTCTTC. It yields the protein CASSLLAGSFYNEQFF.

This clone was seen a handful of times. The V and J genes are TRBV5-1 and TRBJ1-1, with D possibly matching TRBD1 (5 bases). The CDR3 has 13 amino acids. The germline gives CDR1 SGHRS, CDR2 YFSETQ. V was cut by 4 bases and J by 6 bases, with 13 bases left in between. CDR3 in DNA: TGCGCCAGCAGCCCGGATCGGGGGGCTGAAGCTTTCTTT. As protein: CASSPDRGAEAFF.

This clone was recorded a few times. The V call is TRBV5-5, the J call TRBJ2-1; the match to TRBD2 covers 9 bases. Germline CDR1 is SGHKS and CDR2 is YYEKEE (reference sequence). This CDR3 contains 17 residues. J gave up 8 bases and V 2 bases, and 14 bases lay outside the gene matches. In nucleotides, the CDR3 is TGTGCCAGCAGCTTTCTCAGAGCTAGCGGGACTGCGCATGAGCAGTTCTTC. This gives the protein CASSFLRASGTAHEQFF.

The genes are TRBV5-1 and TRBJ2-3; perhaps TRBD2 as D (6 bases). The CDR3 totals 16 residues. Germline CDR1 is SGHRS and CDR2 is YFSETQ. The V end was cut by 6 bases, the J end by 1 base, with 18 bases between. This CDR3 is CASTPYGASGTDTQYF. CDR3 DNA: TGCGCCAGCACCCCATATGGGGCTAGCGGCACAGATACGCAGTATTTT.

The rearrangement joins TRBV10-3 to TRBJ2-2; 10 nucleotides line up with TRBD2. This CDR3 is 16 amino acids long. V lost 5 bases to trimming and J lost 4 bases; unmatched junction nucleotides: 7. Germline V lookup: CDR1 ENHRY, CDR2 SYGVKD. The CDR3 nucleotides read TGTGCCATCAGTCCCCTAGCGGGAGATGGCACCGGGGAGCTGTTTTTT. The encoded protein is CAISPLAGDGTGELFF.

This clone has just a few counts. CDR3 DNA: TGTGCCAGCAGTTTAGGACAGGGACGTGGCTACACCTTC. Its protein is CASSLGQGRGYTF. This chain links TRBV28 with TRBJ1-2; 8 bases map to TRBD1. CDR3 length equals 13 residues. Germline assignment: CDR1 MDHEN and CDR2 SYDVKM. The V and J ends lost 2 bases and 7 bases, in that order; junction bases with no gene match: 3.

This clone has only a few counts. The rearrangement joins TRBV29-1 to TRBJ1-2, with a tentative D call TRBD1 (6 bases). V lost 6 bases and J lost 3, with 14 bases in between. Germline V gene sequence: CDR1 SQVTM, CDR2 ANQGSEA. This CDR3 is 13 amino acids long. The CDR3 bases are TGCAGCGTCACCCGGACAGCCGACTATGGCTACACCTTC. Translated, it gives CSVTRTADYGYTF.

This clone was seen only a few times. V usage is TRBV4-2 and J usage is TRBJ1-5; the D gene is possibly TRBD1 (6 bases). The CDR3 runs to 16 residues. With 5 bases removed from V and 1 base from J, the gap between germline ends came to 15 bases. Germline CDR1 and CDR2: LGHNA and YNFKEQ. For the CDR3, the DNA is TGTGCCAGCAGCTACGACAGGCAAGAGAGCAATCAGCCCCAGCATTTT. This codes for CASSYDRQESNQPQHF.

This clone was observed a few times. The chain recombines TRBV7-2 with TRBJ2-1; 9 positions match TRBD1. Unmatched junction bases numbered 12, after V lost 5 bases and J lost 7 bases. The CDR3 sequence is 16 residues long. Germline CDR1 and CDR2: SGHTA and FQGNSA. CDR3 amino acids: CASSPRGGDRVNEQFF. The CDR3 DNA sequence: TGTGCCAGCAGCCCGAGGGGCGGGGACAGGGTTAATGAGCAGTTCTTC.

This clone came up a few times. The rearrangement uses TRBV5-4 and TRBJ2-6, with D unclear. V was trimmed by 1 base and J by 3 bases, leaving 5 bases between them. The CDR3 spans 14 residues. CDR1 is SGHNT, CDR2 YYREEE, per germline (reference sequence). The CDR3, as DNA: TGTGCCAGCAGCTTGCTCGATGGGGCCAACGTCCTGACTTTC. This encodes CASSLLDGANVLTF.

V and J are TRBV6-5 and TRBJ2-7, with 11 bases identical to TRBD2. The CDR3 is made up of 14 amino acids. Trimming cost V 6 bases and J 9 bases; bases outside gene matches: 10. Germline V gene sequence: CDR1 MNHEY, CDR2 SVGAGI. CDR3 in amino acids: CASSQGTSGTMQYF. The CDR3 bases are TGTGCCAGCAGCCAAGGGACTAGCGGTACGATGCAGTACTTC.

This clone was observed a few times. V usage is TRBV28 and J usage is TRBJ1-5, with 7 bases identical to TRBD1. Trimming took 5 bases from V and 5 from J; bases not matched to a gene: 12. The CDR3 contains 16 residues. The germline V gene has CDR1 MDHEN and CDR2 SYDVKM. The CDR3 spells CASSPLLTGDDQPQHF. As DNA, the CDR3 is TGTGCCAGCAGTCCCCTACTAACAGGGGATGATCAGCCCCAGCATTTT.

This clone occurred a few times. This sequence joins TRBV7-8 and TRBJ1-5; 7 bases map to TRBD1. J lost 4 bases, V lost 5 bases, and 11 bases had no gene match. This CDR3 is built from 16 residues. In germline, CDR1 is SGHVS, CDR2 FQNEAQ. Written as DNA, the CDR3 is TGTGCCAGCAGCCAGTACAGGGGTAAGGGGAATCAGCCCCAGCATTTT. Its translation is CASSQYRGKGNQPQHF.

This clone has only a few counts. CDR3 nucleotides: TGTGCCAGCAGCTTGGATATGGGACACTACAATGAGCAGTTCTTC. This encodes CASSLDMGHYNEQFF. This chain joins TRBV5-4 and TRBJ2-1, with D tentatively TRBD1 (6 bases). Trimming took 0 bases from V and 3 from J, leaving 10 bases between them. Germline V gene sequence: CDR1 SGHNT, CDR2 YYREEE (reference sequence). The CDR3 runs 15 residues.

The chain couples TRBV7-8 to TRBJ2-7, with TRBD1 identical over 10 bases. The CDR3 runs to 15 residues. Germline V gene data show CDR1 as SGHVS and CDR2 as FQNEAQ. Germline trimming cut 5 bases from V and 1 base from J; bases unmatched to any gene: 5. This chain's CDR3 is CASSRRDRGSYEQYF. The CDR3 DNA follows: TGTGCCAGCAGCAGGAGGGACAGGGGATCCTACGAGCAGTACTTC.

The CDR3 is CASSTSPGTRSIEQYF. The DNA of the CDR3 is TGTGCCAGCAGCACTAGCCCCGGGACTAGATCGATCGAGCAGTACTTC. The genes are TRBV7-6 and TRBJ2-7; 8 nucleotides line up with TRBD2. V dropped 5 bases and J dropped 6; count of bases not matched to a gene: 15. The germline V gene encodes CDR1 SGHVS and CDR2 FNYEAQ. The CDR3 spans 16 residues.

This clone was picked up a small number of times. V and J are TRBV19 and TRBJ1-2, with D perhaps TRBD1 (5 bases). Trimming removed 8 bases at V and 7 bases at J, with 20 bases between. Looked up from germline, CDR1 is LNHDA and CDR2 is SQIVND (reference sequence). The CDR3 sequence is 14 residues long. This chain's CDR3 is CASGKGRATPGYTF. CDR3 coding DNA: TGTGCCAGTGGGAAGGGGAGGGCCACCCCTGGCTACACCTTC. The full variable domain, completed using reference TRBV19 and TRBJ1-2, is DGGITQSPKYLFRKEGQNVTLSCEQNLNHDAMYWYRQDPGQGLRLIYYSQIVNDFQKGDIAEGYSVSREKKESFPLTVTSAQKNPTAFYLCASGKGRATPGYTFGSGTRLTVV.

This clone has a handful of counts. V usage is TRBV27 and J usage is TRBJ2-6; D is uncertain. Per germline, CDR1 MNHEY and CDR2 SMNVEV (reference sequence). V lost 6 bases, J lost 1 base, and 4 bases lay in between. This CDR3 contains 13 residues. This CDR3 reads CASRVSGANVLTF. In DNA form, the CDR3 reads TGTGCCAGCAGGGTTTCTGGGGCCAACGTCCTGACTTTC.

In this sample, this clone turned up a few times. The chain has TRBV18 and TRBJ1-3; 11 bases are a match to TRBD1. CDR3 size: 19 residues. The germline CDR1 and CDR2 sequences are KGHSH and LQKENI. With V trimmed by 2 bases and J by 0 bases, 9 bases remained unmatched. The CDR3 nucleotides read TGTGCCAGCTCACCAACGGTCGGGACAGGGGGGATCTCTGGAAACACCATATATTTT. Protein sequence: CASSPTVGTGGISGNTIYF.

This clone appeared a few times. The CDR3 DNA reads TGCAGCGCATCGTGGGTGAACACTGAAGCTTTCTTT. Its translation is CSASWVNTEAFF. The chain uses TRBV29-1 and TRBJ1-1, with D uncertain. CDR1 and CDR2 from the germline V gene are SQVTM and ANQGSEA. This CDR3 is 12 amino acids long. The V end was cut by 7 bases, the J end by 0 bases, with 9 bases between.

This clone occurred once. The V gene is TRBV7-2, the J gene TRBJ1-2, with D tentatively TRBD1 (6 bases). V was trimmed by 5 bases and J by 3 bases, leaving 10 bases between them. The germline gives CDR1 SGHTA, CDR2 FQGNSA. The CDR3 extends over 13 amino acids. The CDR3 region has the DNA TGTGCCAGCAGCAGCAGGGGTCACTATGGCTACACCTTC. It encodes CASSSRGHYGYTF.

The gene calls are TRBV6-1 and TRBJ2-5; D ambiguous. Germline V CDR1 and CDR2: MNHNS, SASEGT. Trimming took off 5 bases at V and 3 bases at J, with 10 bases between the two ends. The CDR3 spans 13 residues. CDR3 in DNA: TGTGCCAGCAGTCCCGGCCGGGAAGAGACCCAGTACTTC. Its translation is CASSPGREETQYF.

This clone has more than one count but fewer than ten. The chain is built from TRBV7-2 and TRBJ1-2, with 12 bases identical to TRBD1. CDR1 and CDR2 (germline): SGHTA, FQGNSA. The junction had 11 bases not matched to a gene; V was cut back by 4 bases and J by 8 bases. This CDR3 contains 16 residues. The CDR3, as DNA: TGTGCCAGCAGCTCAAGACCGGGACAGGGGGCGAAGGGCTACACCTTC. Amino acids: CASSSRPGQGAKGYTF.